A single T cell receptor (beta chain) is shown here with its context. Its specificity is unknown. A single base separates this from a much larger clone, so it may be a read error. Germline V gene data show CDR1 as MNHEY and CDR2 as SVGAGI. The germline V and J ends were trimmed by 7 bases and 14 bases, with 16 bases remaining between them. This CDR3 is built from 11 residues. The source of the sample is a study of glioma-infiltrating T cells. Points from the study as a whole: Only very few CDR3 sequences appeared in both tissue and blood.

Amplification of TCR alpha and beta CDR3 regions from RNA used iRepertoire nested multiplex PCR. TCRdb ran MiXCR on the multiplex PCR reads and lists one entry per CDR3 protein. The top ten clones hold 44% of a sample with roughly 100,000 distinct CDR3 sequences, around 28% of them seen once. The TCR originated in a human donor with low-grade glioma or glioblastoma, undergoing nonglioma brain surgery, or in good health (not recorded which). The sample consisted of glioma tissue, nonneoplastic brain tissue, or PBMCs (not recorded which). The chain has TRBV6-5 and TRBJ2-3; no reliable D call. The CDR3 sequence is CASISTRPLYF. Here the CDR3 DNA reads TGTGCCAGCATTTCGACCCGACCCCTGTATTTT.